This T cell receptor (beta chain) is from a study of regulatory T cells in long-lasting Graves disease. Through Arm-PCR of CDR3 regions and iRepertoire HTBI primers, TCR beta libraries were built. TCRdb re-analysed the multiplex PCR reads in MiXCR, keeping a single row per CDR3 protein. The data hold about 430,000 distinct CDR3 sequences, with over 12% observed a single time. Time point meaning: newly diagnosed GD, antithyroid drugs for less than 3 months. Isolated PBMC RNA provided the starting material for the TCR library. V was clipped by 2 bases and J by 3 bases; unmatched bases: 4. Germline V gene lookup returns CDR1 GTSNPN and CDR2 SVGIG (reference sequence). This CDR3 is built from 14 residues. This clonotype has at least ten counts. These records were also assigned to another study, of T cells in Graves' hyperthyroidism and ophthalmopathy. From that study: Ophthalmopathy, as predicted by the model, came a median approximately 5.9 months after the prediction.

The receptor's source is a woman aged 40-49 years with Graves disease. Material: peripheral blood mononuclear cells (PBMCs), obtained at new diagnosis, from a patient treated with antithyroid drugs. The gene calls are TRBV30 and TRBJ2-7; TRBD2 matches 10 bases. The CDR3 coding sequence is TGTGCCTGGAGTCTGACTAGCGGGTTCTACGAGCAGTACTTC. Translating it yields CAWSLTSGFYEQYF. The variable domain in full, with the rest retrieved from reference TRBV30 and TRBJ2-7, is SQTIHQWPATLVQPVGSPLSLECTVEGTSNPNLYWYRQAAGRGLQLLFYSVGIGQISSEVPQNLSASRPQDRQFILSSKKLLLSDSGFYLCAWSLTSGFYEQYFGPGTRLTVT.